These T cell receptor beta chains were read from a single sample in a study of cytomegalovirus exposure and HLA in healthy donors. Profiled with immunoSEQ multiplex PCR; TCRdb holds only in-frame clones, not every one. The repertoire consists of about 71,000 clones, with around 95% occurring once and the leading ten covering 1.4%. The sample taken for sequencing was PBMCs. The receptors were gathered from a man younger than 30 in good health and CMV-seropositive. The CDR3 runs from the conserved cysteine through the conserved F or W. Each record gives: J gene, D gene, V gene, CDR3 DNA, CDR3 protein. The D gene is left open where the match is weak.

>TRBJ2-3|TRBD1|TRBV30
TGTGCCTGGAGTGAGGACAGGAGCACAGATACGCAGTATTTT
CAWSEDRSTDTQYF
>TRBJ1-6|.|TRBV5-6
TGTGCCAGCAGCGGAAATACAGGATCCTCACCCCTCCACTTT
CASSGNTGSSPLHF
>TRBJ2-2|.|TRBV10-3
TGTGCCACCTCACGAGGAGAGGCGAACACCGGGGAGCTGTTTTTT
CATSRGEANTGELFF
>TRBJ2-5|.|TRBV11-2
TGTGCCAGCAGCTTAGACTTGCGGGAAGAGACCCAGTACTTC
CASSLDLREETQYF
>TRBJ2-3|TRBD1|TRBV7-9
TGTGCCAGCAGCCGAACAAGGGACAGGGACACAGATACGCAGTATTTT
CASSRTRDRDTDTQYF
>TRBJ2-2|TRBD2|TRBV18
TGTGCCAGCTCACCACCTTGGGAGGGCACCGGGGAGCTGTTTTTT
CASSPPWEGTGELFF
>TRBJ2-2|TRBD2|TRBV9
TGTGCCAGCAGCGTAGCGGGGGGGACTAGCGTCACCGGGGAGCTGTTTTTT
CASSVAGGTSVTGELFF
>TRBJ2-5|.|TRBV18
TGTGCCAGCTCATCCCTAGGGGCTCAAGAGACCCAGTACTTC
CASSSLGAQETQYF
>TRBJ2-5|TRBD2|TRBV9
TGTGCCAGCAGCGAGCGGGGGGGTGGAGAGACCCAGTACTTC
CASSERGGGETQYF
>TRBJ1-5|.|TRBV2
TGTGCCAGCAGTGATGGAGGATCCAGCAATCAGCCCCAGCATTTT
CASSDGGSSNQPQHF